One sample yielded the 7 T cell receptor beta chains listed below, sequenced in a study of vaccination and CD4 T cells after COVID-19. Antigens for these TCRs are unknown. The treatment here: approximately nine-day PBMC culture with coronavirus spike peptide pools or control peptides (ViraFEST assay). Sequenced with the Oncomine TCR Beta short-read assay was DNA taken from cultured CD4+ T cells. TCRdb processed the PCR reads anew with MiXCR; each CDR3 protein has one entry. The table lists roughly 11,000 distinct CDR3 sequences, around 58% of them singletons. The sequenced sample consisted of CD4+ T cells from blood, cultured in vitro. These receptors all stem from a human donor who had recovered from COVID-19.

The chain carries TRBV11-2 and TRBJ2-4, with D uncertain. The V end lost 4 bases, the J end lost 0 bases, and 19 bases lay between the germline ends. Germline V lookup: CDR1 SGHAT, CDR2 FQNNGV. CDR3 size: 18 residues. This CDR3 is CASSSESFSLLAKNIQYF. DNA for the CDR3: TGTGCCAGCAGCTCTGAGTCCTTTTCTTTACTAGCCAAAAACATTCAGTACTTC. Complete variable domain (other parts from reference TRBV11-2 and TRBJ2-4): EAGVAQSPRYKIIEKRQSVAFWCNPISGHATLYWYQQILGQGPKLLIQFQNNGVVDDSQLPKDRFSAERLKGVDSTLKIQPAKLEDSAVYLCASSSESFSLLAKNIQYFGAGTRLSVL.

This chain uses TRBV2 with TRBJ2-2, with D tentatively TRBD1 (6 bases). V lost 7 bases, J lost 0 bases, and 12 bases lay in between. CDR1 is SNHLY and CDR2 is FYNNEI in the germline V gene. The CDR3 extends over 15 amino acids. The CDR3 spells CASILDRANTGELFF. CDR3 DNA: TGTGCCAGCATACTGGACAGAGCGAACACCGGGGAGCTGTTTTTT.

The chain couples TRBV10-3 to TRBJ1-2, with D possibly matching TRBD1 (5 bases). CDR1 is ENHRY and CDR2 is SYGVKD in the germline V gene. The CDR3 is made up of 12 amino acids. V was pared by 2 bases and J by 8 bases, with 9 bases between. CDR3 DNA: TGTGCCATCAGTGAGGTCGGGGCGGGCTACACCTTC. This encodes CAISEVGAGYTF.

This clonotype was seen more than once but under ten times. The rearrangement links TRBV28 to TRBJ1-6; TRBD1 is a possible D gene (5 bases). The germline CDR1 and CDR2 sequences are MDHEN and SYDVKM. Trimming shortened V by 6 bases and J by 9 bases, and 18 bases separated the two germline ends. CDR3 size: 15 residues. The CDR3 nucleotides are TGTGCCAGCAGCAACCGGGCTCGAAGGGGTTCACCCCTCCACTTT. It codes for CASSNRARRGSPLHF.

The V call is TRBV24-1, the J call TRBJ2-3; no definite D call. The CDR3 contains 11 residues. V was pared by 7 bases and J by 3 bases, with 4 bases between. Germline CDR1 is KGHDR and CDR2 is SFDVKD. The CDR3 DNA follows: TGTGCCACCAGCCAGACAGATACGCAGTATTTT. Protein: CATSQTDTQYF.

The rearrangement joins TRBV6-1 to TRBJ2-5, with D tentatively TRBD1 (6 bases). This CDR3 comprises 16 residues. CDR1 and CDR2 (germline): MNHNS, SASEGT. The V end was cut by 3 bases, the J end by 1 base, with 15 bases between. The CDR3 nucleotides read TGTGCCAGCAGTGACCCGGGCGGACAGTTCCAAGAGACCCAGTACTTC. Translation: CASSDPGGQFQETQYF.

The chain joins TRBV6-5 to TRBJ1-5, with 7 bases aligning to TRBD1. V lost 2 bases to trimming and J lost 11 bases; unmatched junction nucleotides: 6. CDR1 is MNHEY and CDR2 is SVGAGI in the germline V gene. The CDR3 totals 13 residues. Here the CDR3 DNA reads TGTGCCAGCAGTTACCGAACAGGGGTAGCCCAGCATTTT. Translated: CASSYRTGVAQHF.